This T cell receptor (beta chain) emerged from a study of blood T cells in healthy people across ages. The CDR3 is made up of 17 amino acids. Trimming took off 4 bases at V and 2 bases at J, with 20 bases between the two ends. CDR1 SGHKS and CDR2 YYEKEE come from the germline V gene (reference sequence). With a J-beta primer mix and a sample-barcoded 5' primer, a second PCR ran roughly 6 to 11 cycles. TCRdb passed the 5' RACE reads through MiXCR, listing each CDR3 protein once. The sample carries around 650,000 distinct CDR3 sequences, 40% to 50% recorded once. The sequence derives from a man aged 80 or over in good health. Sequencing was carried out using blood. This chain links TRBV5-5 with TRBJ2-3; D might be TRBD1 (6 bases). Here the CDR3 DNA reads TGTGCCAGCAGCGCGGCCGCAGGGGCCCCTTCCACAGATACGCAGTATTTT. This translates into CASSAAAGAPSTDTQYF.